The subject of this entry is one T cell receptor beta chain. At one end the junction does not follow the germline gene, possibly because of a read error. This specimen belongs to a study of blood T cells in healthy people across ages. For the second PCR, which ran for 7 to 11 cycles, a sample-barcoded 5' primer and a J-beta primer mix were used. Each cDNA molecule received a tag from a template-switch adaptor that had 12 random nucleotides. TCRdb redid the calling of the 5' RACE reads with MiXCR, one entry per CDR3 protein. Of approximately 1,700,000 distinct CDR3 sequences in the sample, about two fifths were seen once. The CDR3 totals 14 residues.

The receptor was isolated from a human donor in good health. Input material: blood. The rearrangement uses TRBV12-3 or TRBV12-4 and TRBJ2-5; D is undetermined. The CDR3 spells CASSLMTPQETQYF. In nucleotides, the CDR3 is TGTGCCAGCAGTTTAATGACACCCCAAGAGACTCAGTACTTC.